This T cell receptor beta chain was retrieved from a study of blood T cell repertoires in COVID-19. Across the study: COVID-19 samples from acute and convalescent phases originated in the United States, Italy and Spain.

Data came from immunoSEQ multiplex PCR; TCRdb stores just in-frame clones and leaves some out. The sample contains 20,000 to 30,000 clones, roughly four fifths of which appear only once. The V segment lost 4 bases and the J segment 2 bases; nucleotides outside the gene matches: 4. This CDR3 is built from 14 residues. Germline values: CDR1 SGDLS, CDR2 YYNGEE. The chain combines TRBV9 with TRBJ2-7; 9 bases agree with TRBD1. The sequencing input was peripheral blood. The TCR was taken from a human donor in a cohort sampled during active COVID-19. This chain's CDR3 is CASSPGQGTYEQYF. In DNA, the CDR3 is TGTGCCAGCAGCCCGGGACAGGGAACCTACGAGCAGTACTTC.